Sequencing of this TCR beta chain was carried out in a study of cytomegalovirus exposure and HLA in healthy donors. Study findings and constraints: What TCR beta sequences reportedly achieved was accurate prediction of HLA-A and HLA-B alleles in most subjects.

A word on this clone: As yet, its antigen is unknown.

This CDR3 spans 14 amino acids. V gave up 4 bases and J gave up 8 bases, with 16 bases separating them. Germline CDR1 SGDLS, CDR2 YYNGEE. Use of 60 Vbeta and 13 Jbeta primers characterized the PCR. Clones were read by immunoSEQ multiplex PCR, and TCRdb kept only the in-frame ones, dropping some. The data hold 81,000 or so clones, with about three fifths observed a single time. Sample: PBMCs. The rearrangement joins TRBV9 to TRBJ1-5; the D gene is possibly TRBD1 (5 bases). This TCR derives from a woman aged 25 to 39 in good health and CMV-seropositive. This chain's CDR3 is CASSRGLGTEPQHF. The CDR3 DNA follows: TGTGCCAGCAGCCGGGGGTTAGGGACGGAGCCCCAGCATTTT. The full variable domain, in which reference TRBV9 and TRBJ1-5 provide the parts outside the CDR3, is DSGVTQTPKHLITATGQRVTLRCSPRSGDLSVYWYQQSLDQGLQFLIQYYNGEERAKGNILERFSAQQFPDLHSELNLSSLELGDSALYFCASSRGLGTEPQHFGDGTRLSIL.